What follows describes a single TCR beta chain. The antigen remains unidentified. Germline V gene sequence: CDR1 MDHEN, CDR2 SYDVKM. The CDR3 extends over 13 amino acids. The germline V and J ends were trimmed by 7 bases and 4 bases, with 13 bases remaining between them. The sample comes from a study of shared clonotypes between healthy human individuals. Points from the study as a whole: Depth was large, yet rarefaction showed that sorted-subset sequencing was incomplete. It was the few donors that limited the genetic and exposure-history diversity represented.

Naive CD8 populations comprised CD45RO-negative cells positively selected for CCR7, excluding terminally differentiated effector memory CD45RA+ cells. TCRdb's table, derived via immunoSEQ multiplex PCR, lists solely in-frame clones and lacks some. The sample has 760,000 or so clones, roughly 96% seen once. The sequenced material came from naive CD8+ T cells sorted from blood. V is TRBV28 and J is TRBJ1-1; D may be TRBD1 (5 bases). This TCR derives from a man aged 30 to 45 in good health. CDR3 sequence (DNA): TGTGCCAGCACCCCCAGGGACTCCACTGAAGCTTTCTTT. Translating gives CASTPRDSTEAFF.